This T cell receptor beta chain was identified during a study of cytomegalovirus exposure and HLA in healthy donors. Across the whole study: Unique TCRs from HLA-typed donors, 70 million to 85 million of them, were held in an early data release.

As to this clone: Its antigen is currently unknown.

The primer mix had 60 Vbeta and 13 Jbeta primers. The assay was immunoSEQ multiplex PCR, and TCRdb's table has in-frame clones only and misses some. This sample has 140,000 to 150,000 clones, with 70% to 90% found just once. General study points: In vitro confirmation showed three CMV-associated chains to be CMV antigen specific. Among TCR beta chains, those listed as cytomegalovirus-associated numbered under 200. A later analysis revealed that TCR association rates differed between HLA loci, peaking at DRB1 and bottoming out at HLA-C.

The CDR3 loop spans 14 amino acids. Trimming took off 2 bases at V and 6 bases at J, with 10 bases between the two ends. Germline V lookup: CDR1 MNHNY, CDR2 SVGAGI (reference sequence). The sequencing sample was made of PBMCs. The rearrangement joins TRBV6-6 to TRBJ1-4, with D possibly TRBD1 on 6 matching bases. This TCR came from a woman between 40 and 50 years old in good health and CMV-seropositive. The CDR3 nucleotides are TGTGCCAGCAGTTACCGCAGGGGAGATGAAAAACTGTTTTTT. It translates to CASSYRRGDEKLFF.